This record looks at one T cell receptor beta chain sequence and its context. What it recognizes is unknown. This entry is derived from a study of vaccination and CD4 T cells after COVID-19. Sequencing of the DNA from cultured CD4+ T cells was carried out with the Oncomine TCR Beta short-read assay. One entry per CDR3 protein, called by TCRdb with MiXCR from the PCR reads. The table shows 16,000 or so distinct CDR3 sequences, with 55% occurring only once. V was trimmed by 1 base and J by 1 base, leaving 5 bases between them. The CDR3 consists of 14 residues. Noted treatment: roughly ten-day PBMC culture with coronavirus spike peptide pools or control peptides (ViraFEST assay).

Sample: CD4+ T cells from blood, cultured in vitro. This receptor was taken from a human donor who had recovered from COVID-19. The chain links TRBV12-3 or TRBV12-4 to TRBJ1-3; unclear D gene. This CDR3 is CASSLGQSGNTIYF. The CDR3, as DNA: TGTGCCAGCAGTTTAGGTCAATCTGGAAACACCATATATTTT.